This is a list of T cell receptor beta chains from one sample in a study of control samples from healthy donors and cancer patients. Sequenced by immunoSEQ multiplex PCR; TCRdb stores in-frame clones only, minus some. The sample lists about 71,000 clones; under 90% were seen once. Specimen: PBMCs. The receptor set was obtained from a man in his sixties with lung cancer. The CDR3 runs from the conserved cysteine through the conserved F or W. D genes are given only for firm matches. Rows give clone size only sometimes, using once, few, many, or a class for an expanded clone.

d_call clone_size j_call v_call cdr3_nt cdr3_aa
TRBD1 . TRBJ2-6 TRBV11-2 TGTGCCAGCAGCTCGGGACAGGGGTCCGGGGCCAACGTCCTGACTTTC CASSSGQGSGANVLTF
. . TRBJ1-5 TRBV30 TGTGCCTGGAGTGAACAAAGCAATCAGCCCCAGCATTTT CAWSEQSNQPQHF
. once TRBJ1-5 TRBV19 TGTGCCAGTAGTATAACGAGAGATATGCCCCAGCATTTT CASSITRDMPQHF
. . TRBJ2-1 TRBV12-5 TGTGCTAGTGGTTTGGTAAATCGGGATGAGCAGTTCTTC CASGLVNRDEQFF
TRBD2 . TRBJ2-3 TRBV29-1 TGCAGCGTGGTTTCTCTACGCGGGGGGGCTGGATCGGATACGCAGTATTTT CSVVSLRGGAGSDTQYF
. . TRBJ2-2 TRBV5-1 TGCGCCAGCAGCACCTACAGGGACAACGGGGAGCTGTTTTTT CASSTYRDNGELFF
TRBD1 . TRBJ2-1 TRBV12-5 TGTGCTAGTGGTTTGGTAGGTTTAAGCGACAGGGGATTAGGGCAGTTCTTC CASGLVGLSDRGLGQFF
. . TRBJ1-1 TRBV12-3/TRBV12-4 TGTGCCAGCAGTTTAGTGCCAGCCCTTAAGCTTTTCTTT CASSLVPALKLFF
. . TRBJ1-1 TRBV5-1 TGCGCCAGCAGCAATGGACTCCGGGTCGACACTGAAGCTTTCTTT CASSNGLRVDTEAFF
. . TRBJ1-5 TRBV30 TGTGCCTGGAGTAAGGCAGTAAGCAATCAGCCCCAGCATTTT CAWSKAVSNQPQHF